This is a list of T cell receptor beta chains from one sample in a study of a mutant IDH1 vaccine in newly diagnosed glioma. Assay used: immunoSEQ multiplex PCR; TCRdb lists only in-frame clones, some missing. The sample includes tens of thousands of clones, about 80% of them seen just once. These receptors' targets are unknown. The material sequenced was PBMCs, taken from a glioma patient whose treatment included an IDH1 peptide vaccine. These receptors came from a man aged 45-65 years with glioma. Both conserved end residues are part of each CDR3. A D gene is named only where the DNA matches it firmly. The size entry is marked missing in some rows and otherwise reads once, few, many or a size class.

TRBD2 | TRBJ2-3 | NA | TRBV4-3 | 15 | TGCGCCAGCAGCCCCAGGACTAGCGCTACAGATACGCAGTATTTT | CASSPRTSATDTQYF
NA | TRBJ2-7 | NA | TRBV4-1 | 14 | TGCGCCAGCAGCCAAGGAAAAGCAAGCGACGAGCAGTACTTC | CASSQGKASDEQYF
TRBD2 | TRBJ2-5 | NA | TRBV4-1 | 19 | TGCGCCAGCAGCCAGTCGCCGACTAGCGGGAGACGGTACCAAGAGACCCAGTACTTC | CASSQSPTSGRRYQETQYF
TRBD1 | TRBJ2-5 | NA | TRBV7-8 | 16 | TGTGCCAGCAGCTCCCTCGTGGGACAGACCCAAGAGACCCAGTACTTC | CASSSLVGQTQETQYF
NA | TRBJ1-1 | NA | TRBV4-1 | 14 | TGCGCCAGCAGCCAAGAGGTGGGGGGAAAAAGAGCTTTCTTT | CASSQEVGGKRAFF
TRBD2 | TRBJ2-7 | NA | TRBV25-1 | 13 | TGTGCCAGCACGGGGGGGGCCTCCTACGAGCAGTACTTC | CASTGGASYEQYF
NA | TRBJ1-1 | NA | TRBV6-1 | 14 | TGTGCCAGCATCCCTGACAGTCCGAACACTGAAGCTTTCTTT | CASIPDSPNTEAFF
NA | TRBJ1-1 | once | TRBV6-1 | 14 | TGTGCCAGCAGTGAAGGGAGGCCGAACACTGAAGCTTTCTTT | CASSEGRPNTEAFF
NA | TRBJ1-2 | NA | TRBV7-6 | 14 | TGTGCCAGCAGCTTAGAGCCAGGCACCTGGGGCTACACCTTC | CASSLEPGTWGYTF
NA | TRBJ1-2 | NA | TRBV2 | 14 | TGTGCCAGCACTCAAGCGGGCCGGCCCTATGGCTACACCTTC | CASTQAGRPYGYTF
NA | TRBJ2-3 | NA | TRBV6-5 | 13 | TGTGCCAGCAGTTCCGACCCCTCGGATACGCAGTATTTT | CASSSDPSDTQYF
TRBD1 | TRBJ2-2 | NA | TRBV6-5 | 15 | TGTGCCAGCAGCTCCGGGACAGGTCACACCGGGGAGCTGTTTTTT | CASSSGTGHTGELFF
NA | TRBJ2-5 | NA | TRBV5-4 | 15 | TGTGCCAGCAGCTTGACCGGACAGCTAAAAGAGACCCAGTACTTC | CASSLTGQLKETQYF
TRBD1 | TRBJ2-1 | NA | TRBV6-1 | 15 | TGTGCCAGCAGTGCGACAGGGAGCTCCTACAATGAGCAGTTCTTC | CASSATGSSYNEQFF
TRBD1 | TRBJ1-1 | few | TRBV9 | 16 | TGTGCCAGCAGCGCGGGAGTACAGGGGGCAGGCACTGAAGCTTTCTTT | CASSAGVQGAGTEAFF
NA | TRBJ1-1 | NA | TRBV6-6 | 13 | TGTGCCAGCAGCCGGGGAGTAAGCACTGAAGCTTTCTTT | CASSRGVSTEAFF
NA | TRBJ2-6 | NA | TRBV4-2 | 15 | TGTGCCAGCAGCCAAGAGGGCTCTGGGGCCAACGTCCTGACTTTC | CASSQEGSGANVLTF
TRBD1 | TRBJ1-2 | NA | TRBV29-1 | 15 | TGCAGCTCTTGGGCAGGGGGTTCTTCTAACTATGGCTACACCTTC | CSSWAGGSSNYGYTF
NA | TRBJ2-3 | NA | TRBV5-1 | 22 | TGCGCCAGCAGCCGGGCCAGTTTGGGACAGCTTACCGGGGGGGCCCTCACAGATACGCAGTATTTT | CASSRASLGQLTGGALTDTQYF
TRBD2 | TRBJ2-1 | NA | TRBV2 | 17 | TGTGCCAGCAGTGAAAGTCCCGGACTAGCGGGAAACAATGAGCAGTTCTTC | CASSESPGLAGNNEQFF
NA | TRBJ1-6 | NA | TRBV5-1 | 14 | TGCGCCAGCAGCCGAACAGGGATTCGTTCACCCCTCCACTTT | CASSRTGIRSPLHF
NA | TRBJ2-1 | NA | TRBV29-1 | 12 | TGCAGCGTAGGACAAAGCTACAATGAGCAGTTCTTC | CSVGQSYNEQFF
TRBD2 | TRBJ2-1 | NA | TRBV9 | 14 | TGTGCCAGCAGCGTCTCAGCGGGGGGTACTGAGCAGTTCTTC | CASSVSAGGTEQFF
NA | TRBJ1-5 | NA | TRBV4-1 | 15 | TGCGCCAGCAGCCAAGATTCACAGGGTGGACAGCCCCAGCATTTT | CASSQDSQGGQPQHF
NA | TRBJ2-1 | NA | TRBV11-2 | 17 | TGTGCCAGCAGCTCACTAAGTGGGAGGGGGGCCTACAATGAGCAGTTCTTC | CASSSLSGRGAYNEQFF
TRBD1 | TRBJ1-1 | NA | TRBV14 | 15 | TGTGCCAGCAGCACAATGACAGGGGTTGGGACTGAAGCTTTCTTT | CASSTMTGVGTEAFF
NA | TRBJ1-1 | NA | TRBV5-5 | 14 | TGTGCCAGCAGCTTGTTAGGGGCTGACACTGAAGCTTTCTTT | CASSLLGADTEAFF
NA | TRBJ2-7 | NA | TRBV4-1 | 14 | TGCGCCAGCAGCCAAGATGGAGGAAGCTACGAGCAGTACTTC | CASSQDGGSYEQYF
NA | TRBJ1-1 | NA | TRBV27 | 13 | TGTGCCAGCAAAGTGGCTCTAAACACTGAAGCTTTCTTT | CASKVALNTEAFF
TRBD1 | TRBJ1-1 | NA | TRBV6-1 | 11 | TGTGCCAGCAGGCCAGGGGGGGCAGTTTTCTTT | CASRPGGAVFF
TRBD1 | TRBJ1-2 | NA | TRBV18 | 15 | TGTGCCAGCTCACAGAACAGGGGGCCTAACTATGGCTACACCTTC | CASSQNRGPNYGYTF
NA | TRBJ2-2 | NA | TRBV5-6 | 15 | TGTGCCAGCAGCCCAGGGCCAGGTTTTGCCGGGGAGCTGTTTTTT | CASSPGPGFAGELFF
TRBD2 | TRBJ2-3 | NA | TRBV11-1 | 15 | TGTGCCAGCAGCACTCTAGCGGGAACCTCAGATACGCAGTATTTT | CASSTLAGTSDTQYF
TRBD1 | TRBJ2-7 | NA | TRBV7-3 | 15 | TGTGCCAGCAGCCCCGGGACAGGGATAAGCTACGAGCAGTACTTC | CASSPGTGISYEQYF
NA | TRBJ1-5 | NA | TRBV7-3 | 13 | TGTGCCAGCAGCTTAACGGTGGGTCAGCCCCAGCATTTT | CASSLTVGQPQHF
NA | TRBJ1-1 | NA | TRBV7-9 | 16 | TGTGCCAGCAGCTTACCCCGTCTCACGGAACGAACTGAAGCTTTCTTT | CASSLPRLTERTEAFF
NA | TRBJ1-6 | NA | TRBV27 | 12 | TGTGCCAGCCGGCTGGGGAGTTCACCCCTCCACTTT | CASRLGSSPLHF
TRBD1 | TRBJ1-1 | NA | TRBV13 | 13 | TGTGCCAGCAGCAGGACCGGGACAGATGAAGCTTTCTTT | CASSRTGTDEAFF
TRBD1 | TRBJ2-2 | NA | TRBV9 | 17 | TGTGCCAGCAGTGAAGACCCGGGACAGGCCATTGCCGGGGAGCTGTTTTTT | CASSEDPGQAIAGELFF
TRBD1 | TRBJ1-2 | NA | TRBV2 | 13 | TGTGCCAGCAGCTTACAGGGGGCAGATGGCTACACCTTC | CASSLQGADGYTF
NA | TRBJ1-2 | NA | TRBV18 | 13 | TGTGCCAGCTCACCGGGTCCCAGCTATGGCTACACCTTC | CASSPGPSYGYTF
NA | TRBJ2-7 | NA | TRBV10-3 | 13 | TGTGCCATCAGTGCCGACCAGTTTAACGAGCAGTACTTC | CAISADQFNEQYF
NA | TRBJ2-7 | NA | TRBV29-1 | 11 | TGCAGCTCTAGCGAAGGGAGCGAGCAGTACTTC | CSSSEGSEQYF
TRBD2 | TRBJ2-7 | NA | TRBV28 | 17 | TGTGCCAGCAGCCCCCTGGGGCTAGCGGGACCCTCCTACGAGCAGTACTTC | CASSPLGLAGPSYEQYF
NA | TRBJ2-1 | NA | TRBV27 | 17 | TGTGCCAGCAGTTTTTCCGGTTCGGTGGAATGGTACAATGAGCAGTTCTTC | CASSFSGSVEWYNEQFF
NA | TRBJ2-3 | NA | TRBV5-4 | 12 | TGTGCCAGCAGCTTGGGAGAGGGTACGCAGTATTTT | CASSLGEGTQYF
NA | TRBJ1-6 | NA | TRBV5-6 | 14 | TGTGCCAGCAGCTCCCTCAGCCCCCCTTCACCCCTCCACTTT | CASSSLSPPSPLHF
NA | TRBJ1-3 | few | TRBV30 | 14 | TGTGCCTGGAGAGGACGGTCCTCGGGAAACACCATATATTTT | CAWRGRSSGNTIYF
NA | TRBJ1-1 | NA | TRBV27 | 15 | TGTGCCAGCAGTTTACGGACCGGGGGGAACACTGAAGCTTTCTTT | CASSLRTGGNTEAFF
NA | TRBJ2-2 | few | TRBV10-2 | 15 | TGCGCCAGCAGTGCTCTCAGGCCAGGGACCGGGGAGCTGTTTTTT | CASSALRPGTGELFF